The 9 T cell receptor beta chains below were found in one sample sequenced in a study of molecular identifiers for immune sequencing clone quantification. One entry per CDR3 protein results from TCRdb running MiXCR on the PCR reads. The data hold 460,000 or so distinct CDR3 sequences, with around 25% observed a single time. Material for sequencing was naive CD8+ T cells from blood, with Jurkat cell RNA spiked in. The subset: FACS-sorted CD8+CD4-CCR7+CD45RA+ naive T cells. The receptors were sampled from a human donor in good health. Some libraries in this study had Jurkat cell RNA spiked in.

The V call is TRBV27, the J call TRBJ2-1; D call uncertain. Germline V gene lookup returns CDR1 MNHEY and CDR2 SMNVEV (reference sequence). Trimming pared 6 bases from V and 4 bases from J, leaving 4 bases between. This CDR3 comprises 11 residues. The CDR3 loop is CASRKYNEQFF. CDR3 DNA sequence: TGTGCCAGCAGGAAGTACAATGAGCAGTTCTTC.

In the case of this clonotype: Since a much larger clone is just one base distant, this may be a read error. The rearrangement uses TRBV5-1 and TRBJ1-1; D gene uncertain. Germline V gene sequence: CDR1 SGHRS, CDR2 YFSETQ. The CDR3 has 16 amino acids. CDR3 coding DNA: TGCGCCGGCAGCCCTGAGCGGTCCCCGGATGGGACTGAAGCTTTCTTT. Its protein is CAGSPERSPDGTEAFF.

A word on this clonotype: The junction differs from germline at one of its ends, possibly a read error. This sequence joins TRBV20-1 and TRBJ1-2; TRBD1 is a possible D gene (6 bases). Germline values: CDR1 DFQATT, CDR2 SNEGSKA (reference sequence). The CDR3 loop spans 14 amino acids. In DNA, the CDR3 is TGCAGTGCCCGCAACCTCGGACAGTTATATGGCTACTCCTTC. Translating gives CSARNLGQLYGYSF.

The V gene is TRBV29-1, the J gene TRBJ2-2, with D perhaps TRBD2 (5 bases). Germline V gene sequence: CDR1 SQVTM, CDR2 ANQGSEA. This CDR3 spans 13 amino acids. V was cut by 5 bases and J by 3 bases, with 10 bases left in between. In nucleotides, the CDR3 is TGCAGCGTTACGGGAACCCACACCGGGGAGCTGTTTTTT. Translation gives CSVTGTHTGELFF.

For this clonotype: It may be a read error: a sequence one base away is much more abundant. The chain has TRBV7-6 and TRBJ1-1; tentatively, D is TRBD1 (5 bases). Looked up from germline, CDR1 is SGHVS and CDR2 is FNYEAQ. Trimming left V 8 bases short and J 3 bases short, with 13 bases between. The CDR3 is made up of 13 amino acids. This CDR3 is CASGLGGHTEAFF. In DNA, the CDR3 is TGTGCCAGCGGGCTCGGGGGACACACTGAAGCTTTCTTT.

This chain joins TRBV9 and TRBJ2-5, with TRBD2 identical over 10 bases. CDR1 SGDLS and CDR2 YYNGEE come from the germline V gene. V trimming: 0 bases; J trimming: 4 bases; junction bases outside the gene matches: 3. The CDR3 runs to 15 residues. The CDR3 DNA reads TGTGCCAGCAGCGTAGAGGTAGCGGGGGGAGAGACCCAGTACTTC. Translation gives CASSVEVAGGETQYF. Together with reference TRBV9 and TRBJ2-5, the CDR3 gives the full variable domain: DSGVTQTPKHLITATGQRVTLRCSPRSGDLSVYWYQQSLDQGLQFLIQYYNGEERAKGNILERFSAQQFPDLHSELNLSSLELGDSALYFCASSVEVAGGETQYFGPGTRLLVL.

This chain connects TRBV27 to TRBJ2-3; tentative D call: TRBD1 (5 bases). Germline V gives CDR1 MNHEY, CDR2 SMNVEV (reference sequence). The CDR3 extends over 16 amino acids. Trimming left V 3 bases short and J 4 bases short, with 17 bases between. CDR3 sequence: CASSFSAHLRADTQYF. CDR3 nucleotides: TGTGCCAGCAGTTTTTCGGCCCACCTCAGGGCAGATACGCAGTATTTT.

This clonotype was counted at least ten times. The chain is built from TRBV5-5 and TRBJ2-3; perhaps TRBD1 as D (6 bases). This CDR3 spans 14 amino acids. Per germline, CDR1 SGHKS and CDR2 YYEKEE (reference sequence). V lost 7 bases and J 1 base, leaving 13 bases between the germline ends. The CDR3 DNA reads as TGTGCCAGCTGTTGGGCAGGGGGCACAGATACGCAGTATTTT. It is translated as CASCWAGGTDTQYF.

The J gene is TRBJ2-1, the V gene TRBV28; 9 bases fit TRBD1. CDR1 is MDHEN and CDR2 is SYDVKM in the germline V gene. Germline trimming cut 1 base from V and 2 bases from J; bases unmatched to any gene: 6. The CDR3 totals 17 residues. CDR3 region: CASSLFAGQGPYNEQFF. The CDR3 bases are TGTGCCAGCAGTTTATTTGCGGGACAGGGCCCCTACAATGAGCAGTTCTTC.